Following are 8 T cell receptor beta chains from one sample sequenced in a study of shared clonotypes between healthy human individuals. Data came from immunoSEQ multiplex PCR; TCRdb stores just in-frame clones and leaves some out. The table records approximately 650,000 clones, less than 97% of them present only once. CD8 cells classed as naive were CD45RO-negative and positively selected for CCR7, excluding terminally differentiated effector memory CD45RA+ cells. The specimen was naive CD8+ T cells sorted from blood. The source is a woman younger than 45 in good health.

This clone was observed a single time. CDR3 sequence: CASSQLGGIVGEAFF. CDR3 DNA: TGTGCCAGCAGCCAACTAGGGGGTATCGTCGGTGAAGCTTTCTTT. J is TRBJ1-1 and V is TRBV14, with D possibly matching TRBD1 (6 bases). The germline gives CDR1 SGHDN, CDR2 FVKESK. CDR3 length equals 15 residues. Trimming pared 2 bases from V and 7 bases from J, leaving 17 bases between.

This chain joins TRBV5-6 and TRBJ2-1; a possible D gene is TRBD2 (6 bases). CDR3 size: 16 residues. The germline V and J ends were trimmed by 2 bases and 8 bases, with 20 bases remaining between them. Germline V lookup: CDR1 SGHDT, CDR2 YYEEEE. The CDR3 reads CASSFHLVAGMDEQFF. In DNA, the CDR3 is TGTGCCAGCAGCTTCCATCTAGTGGCGGGAATGGATGAGCAGTTCTTC. Based on the CDR3 plus reference TRBV5-6 and TRBJ2-1, the full variable domain is DAGVTQSPTHLIKTRGQQVTLRCSPKSGHDTVSWYQQALGQGPQFIFQYYEEEERQRGNFPDRFSGHQFPNYSSELNVNALLLGDSALYLCASSFHLVAGMDEQFFGPGTRLTVL.

The chain links TRBV7-8 to TRBJ2-5; 7 bases agree with TRBD2. Trimming cost V 5 bases and J 5 bases; bases outside gene matches: 5. Germline CDR1 SGHVS, CDR2 FQNEAQ. The CDR3 spans 13 residues. The CDR3 here is CASSGIAGETQYF. For the CDR3, the DNA is TGTGCCAGCAGCGGCATAGCGGGCGAGACCCAGTACTTC.

The chain is built from TRBV27 and TRBJ1-5; 9 nucleotides line up with TRBD1. Germline V lookup: CDR1 MNHEY, CDR2 SMNVEV (reference sequence). With 5 bases clipped from V and 4 bases from J, the junction kept 6 bases outside the gene matches. The CDR3 runs 15 residues. CDR3 nucleotide sequence: TGTGCCAGCAGTCAAACAGGGGGCTGGAATCAGCCCCAGCATTTT. Protein product: CASSQTGGWNQPQHF.

Only one count was recorded for this clone. This chain joins TRBV5-1 and TRBJ1-1; perhaps TRBD1 as D (5 bases). Germline lookup yields CDR1 SGHRS and CDR2 YFSETQ. V lost 0 bases, J lost 0 bases, and 9 bases lay in between. The length of the CDR3 is 15 residues. DNA for the CDR3: TGCGCCAGCAGCTTGGGTACAGGCATGAACACTGAAGCTTTCTTT. Protein: CASSLGTGMNTEAFF.

This chain uses TRBV4-2 with TRBJ2-1; the match to TRBD2 covers 8 bases. Germline CDR1 is LGHNA and CDR2 is YNFKEQ. V lost 1 base to trimming and J lost 6 bases; unmatched junction nucleotides: 11. This CDR3 region has 17 residues. The CDR3 nucleotides are TGTGCCAGCAGCCAAGGGGTTGGAGCGGGAGTCTTCAATGAGCAGTTCTTC. Translating it yields CASSQGVGAGVFNEQFF.

V usage is TRBV5-6 and J usage is TRBJ2-3; D remains unclear. Germline lookup yields CDR1 SGHDT and CDR2 YYEEEE. V dropped 4 bases and J dropped 3 bases, with 12 bases sitting between them. The CDR3 is 14 amino acids. The DNA for the CDR3 is TGTGCCAGCAGCCCGAGTGGTACAACAGATACGCAGTATTTT. The encoded protein is CASSPSGTTDTQYF.

The chain is built from TRBV10-1 and TRBJ2-5, with D tentatively TRBD1 (6 bases). Germline assignment: CDR1 WNHNN and CDR2 SYGVQD (reference sequence). CDR3 length: 15 residues. The V end was cut by 5 bases, the J end by 1 base, with 14 bases between. The chain's CDR3 is CASSRRQDGQETQYF. CDR3 nucleotides: TGCGCCAGCAGTCGCAGACAGGACGGCCAAGAGACCCAGTACTTC.